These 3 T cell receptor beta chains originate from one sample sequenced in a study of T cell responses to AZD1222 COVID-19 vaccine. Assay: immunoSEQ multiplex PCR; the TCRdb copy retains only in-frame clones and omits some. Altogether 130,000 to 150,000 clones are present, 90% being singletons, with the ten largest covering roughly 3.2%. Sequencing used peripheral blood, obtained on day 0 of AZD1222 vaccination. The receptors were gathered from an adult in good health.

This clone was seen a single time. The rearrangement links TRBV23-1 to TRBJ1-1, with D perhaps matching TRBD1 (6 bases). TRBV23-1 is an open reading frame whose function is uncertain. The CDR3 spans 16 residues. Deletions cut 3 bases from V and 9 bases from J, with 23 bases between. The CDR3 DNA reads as TGCGCCAGCAGTCATTCGGGGTCGCGAGGGACATGGAAAGCTTTCTTT. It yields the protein CASSHSGSRGTWKAFF.

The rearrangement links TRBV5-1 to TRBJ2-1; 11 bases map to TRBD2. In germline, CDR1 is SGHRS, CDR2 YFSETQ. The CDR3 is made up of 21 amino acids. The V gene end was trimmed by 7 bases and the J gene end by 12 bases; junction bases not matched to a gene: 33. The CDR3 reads CASLPHTIGLAGPRLSRGQFF. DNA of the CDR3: TGCGCCAGCCTACCCCACACAATAGGACTAGCGGGTCCGCGCCTCAGTCGTGGGCAGTTCTTC. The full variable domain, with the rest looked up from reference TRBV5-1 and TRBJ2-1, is KAGVTQTPRYLIKTRGQQVTLSCSPISGHRSVSWYQQTPGQGLQFLFEYFSETQRNKGNFPGRFSGRQFSNSRSEMNVSTLELGDSALYLCASLPHTIGLAGPRLSRGQFFGPGTRLTVL.

The CDR3, as DNA: TGTGCCAGCAGCCAAGAGGTAGCAGGTACTGGAAACACCATATATTTT. This codes for CASSQEVAGTGNTIYF. This chain joins TRBV3-1 (or the pseudogene TRBV3-2) and TRBJ1-3; D is undetermined. V was shortened by 0 bases and J by 2 bases, with 11 bases between the two germline ends. The CDR3 length is 16 residues. Per the germline V gene, CDR1 is LGHDT and CDR2 is YNNKEL (reference sequence).